This T cell receptor beta chain stems from a study of cytomegalovirus exposure and HLA in healthy donors. The table came from immunoSEQ multiplex PCR; TCRdb's copy has only in-frame clones and leaves some out. The top ten hold approximately 0.95% of the sample, which has around 300,000 clones, approximately 85% seen once. This clone was found once. In germline, CDR1 is MGHRA, CDR2 YSYEKL. The CDR3 loop spans 15 amino acids. With 1 base removed from V and 2 bases from J, the gap between germline ends came to 12 bases. The sequenced sample was PBMCs. The chain carries TRBV4-1 and TRBJ2-7, with unresolved D. The sequence was collected from a man aged 25 to 40 in good health and CMV-seronegative. The DNA for the CDR3 is TGCGCCAGCAGCCAAGTTGGCGGCGTCGCCTACGAGCAGTACTTC. The encoded protein is CASSQVGGVAYEQYF.